This T cell receptor (beta chain) was found in a study of T cells after yellow fever vaccination. General study points: Post-booster repertoires contained most primary-vaccination clones again (around 97% CD4, approximately 88% CD8). Only a minor proportion of clonotypes was detected across both CD4 and CD8 compartments. Weaker overall was a secondary response that nonetheless peaked faster, on day 5 versus 15.

This clonotype was observed a few times. Its cognate antigen is unknown. By 5'RACE template switching, TCR cDNA was produced, with a universal primer site and UMIs added in the process. TCRdb analysed the 5' RACE reads with MiXCR anew, one entry per CDR3 protein. This table holds approximately 260,000 distinct CDR3 sequences, 5.2% found once. Germline V gives CDR1 KGHDR, CDR2 SFDVKD. This CDR3 has 13 amino acids. Trimming shortened V by 3 bases and J by 3 bases, and 8 bases separated the two germline ends. Sequenced here: CD4+ T cells sorted from PBMCs, sampled on the day of the yellow fever booster vaccination. The rearrangement joins TRBV24-1 to TRBJ2-7; D is unresolved. This TCR derives from a man between 18 and 35 years old who received the YFV17D yellow fever vaccine. DNA for the CDR3: TGTGCCACCAGTGATGGCAGCAACTACGAGCAGTACTTC. It codes for CATSDGSNYEQYF.